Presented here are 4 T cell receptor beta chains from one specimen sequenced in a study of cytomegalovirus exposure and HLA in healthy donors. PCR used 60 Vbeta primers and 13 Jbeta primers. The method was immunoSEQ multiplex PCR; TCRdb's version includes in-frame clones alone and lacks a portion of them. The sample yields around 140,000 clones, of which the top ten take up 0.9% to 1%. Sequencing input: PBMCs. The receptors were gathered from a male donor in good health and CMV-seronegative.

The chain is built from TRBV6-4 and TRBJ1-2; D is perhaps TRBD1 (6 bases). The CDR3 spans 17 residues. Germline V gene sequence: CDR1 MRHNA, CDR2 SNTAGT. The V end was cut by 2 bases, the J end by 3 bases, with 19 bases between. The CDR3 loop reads CASSDPIRTVRDYGYTF. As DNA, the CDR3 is TGTGCCAGCAGTGACCCCATTCGGACAGTACGGGACTATGGCTACACCTTC.

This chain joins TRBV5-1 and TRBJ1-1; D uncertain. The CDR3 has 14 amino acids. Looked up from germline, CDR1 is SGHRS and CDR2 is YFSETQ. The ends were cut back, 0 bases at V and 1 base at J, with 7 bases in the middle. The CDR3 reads CASSLEVANTEAFF. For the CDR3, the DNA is TGCGCCAGCAGCTTGGAAGTAGCGAACACTGAAGCTTTCTTT. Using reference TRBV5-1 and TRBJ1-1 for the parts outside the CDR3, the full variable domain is KAGVTQTPRYLIKTRGQQVTLSCSPISGHRSVSWYQQTPGQGLQFLFEYFSETQRNKGNFPGRFSGRQFSNSRSEMNVSTLELGDSALYLCASSLEVANTEAFFGQGTRLTVV.

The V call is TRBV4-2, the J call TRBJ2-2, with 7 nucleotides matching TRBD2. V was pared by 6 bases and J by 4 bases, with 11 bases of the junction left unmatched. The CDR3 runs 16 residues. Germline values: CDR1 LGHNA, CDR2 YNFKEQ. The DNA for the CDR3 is TGTGCCAGCAGTTATAGCGGGCCTGCGGGCACCGGGGAGCTGTTTTTT. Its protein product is CASSYSGPAGTGELFF.

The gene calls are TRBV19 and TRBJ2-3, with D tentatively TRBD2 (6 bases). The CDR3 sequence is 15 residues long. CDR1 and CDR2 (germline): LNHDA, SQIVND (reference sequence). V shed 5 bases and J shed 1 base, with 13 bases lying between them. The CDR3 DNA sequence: TGTGCCAGTAGTCTCGGGGTAGCGGGCACAGATACGCAGTATTTT. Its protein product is CASSLGVAGTDTQYF.